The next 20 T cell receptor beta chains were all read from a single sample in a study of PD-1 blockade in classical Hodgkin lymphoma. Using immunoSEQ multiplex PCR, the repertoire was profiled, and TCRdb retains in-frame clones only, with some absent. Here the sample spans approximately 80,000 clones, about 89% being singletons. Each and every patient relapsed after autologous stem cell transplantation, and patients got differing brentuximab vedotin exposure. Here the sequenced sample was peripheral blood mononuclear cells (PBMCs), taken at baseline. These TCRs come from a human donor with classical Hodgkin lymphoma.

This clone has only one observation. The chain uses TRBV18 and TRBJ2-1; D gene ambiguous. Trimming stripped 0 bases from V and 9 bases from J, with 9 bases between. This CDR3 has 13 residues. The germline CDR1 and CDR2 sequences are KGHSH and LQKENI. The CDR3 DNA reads TGTGCCAGCTCACCACCCAATTTGTTTGAGCAGTTCTTC. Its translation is CASSPPNLFEQFF.

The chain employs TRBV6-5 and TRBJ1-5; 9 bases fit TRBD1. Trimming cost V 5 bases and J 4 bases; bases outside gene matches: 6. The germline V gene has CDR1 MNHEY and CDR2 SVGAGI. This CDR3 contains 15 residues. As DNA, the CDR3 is TGTGCCAGCAGTCCGTGGACAGGGGAAAATCAGCCCCAGCATTTT. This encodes CASSPWTGENQPQHF.

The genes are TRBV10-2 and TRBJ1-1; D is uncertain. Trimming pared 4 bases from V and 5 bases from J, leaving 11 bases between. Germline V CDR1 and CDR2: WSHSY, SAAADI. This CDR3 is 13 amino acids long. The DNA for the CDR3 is TGCGCCAGCAGTGGTGAGTGGTGGACTGAAGCTTTCTTT. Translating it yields CASSGEWWTEAFF.

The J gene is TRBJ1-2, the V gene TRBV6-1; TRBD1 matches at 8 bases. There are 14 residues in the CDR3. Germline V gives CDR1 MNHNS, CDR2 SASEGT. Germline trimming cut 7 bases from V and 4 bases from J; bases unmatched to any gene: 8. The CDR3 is CASILDRASYGYTF. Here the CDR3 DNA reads TGTGCCAGCATCTTGGACAGGGCGAGCTATGGCTACACCTTC.

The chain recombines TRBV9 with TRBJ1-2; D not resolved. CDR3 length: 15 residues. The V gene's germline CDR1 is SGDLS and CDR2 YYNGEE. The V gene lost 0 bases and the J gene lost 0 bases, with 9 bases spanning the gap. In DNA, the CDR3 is TGTGCCAGCAGCGTAGCTCCAGGCTCTAACTATGGCTACACCTTC. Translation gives CASSVAPGSNYGYTF. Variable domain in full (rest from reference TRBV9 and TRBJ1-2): DSGVTQTPKHLITATGQRVTLRCSPRSGDLSVYWYQQSLDQGLQFLIQYYNGEERAKGNILERFSAQQFPDLHSELNLSSLELGDSALYFCASSVAPGSNYGYTFGSGTRLTVV.

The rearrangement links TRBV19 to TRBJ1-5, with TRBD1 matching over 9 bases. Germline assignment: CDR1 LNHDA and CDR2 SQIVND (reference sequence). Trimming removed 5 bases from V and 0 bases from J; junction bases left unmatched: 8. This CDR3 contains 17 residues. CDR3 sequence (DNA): TGTGCCAGTAGTGCCGGGACAGGGACTTATAGCAATCAGCCCCAGCATTTT. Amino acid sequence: CASSAGTGTYSNQPQHF.

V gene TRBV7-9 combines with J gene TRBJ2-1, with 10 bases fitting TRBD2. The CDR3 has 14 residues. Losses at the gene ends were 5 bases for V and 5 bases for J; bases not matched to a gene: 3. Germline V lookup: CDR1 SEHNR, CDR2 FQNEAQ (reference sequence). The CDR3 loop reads CASSVGLADNEQFF. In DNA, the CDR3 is TGTGCCAGCAGCGTCGGACTAGCGGACAATGAGCAGTTCTTC. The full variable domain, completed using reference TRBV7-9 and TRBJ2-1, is DTGVSQNPRHKITKRGQNVTFRCDPISEHNRLYWYRQTLGQGPEFLTYFQNEAQLEKSRLLSDRFSAERPKGSFSTLEIQRTEQGDSAMYLCASSVGLADNEQFFGPGTRLTVL.

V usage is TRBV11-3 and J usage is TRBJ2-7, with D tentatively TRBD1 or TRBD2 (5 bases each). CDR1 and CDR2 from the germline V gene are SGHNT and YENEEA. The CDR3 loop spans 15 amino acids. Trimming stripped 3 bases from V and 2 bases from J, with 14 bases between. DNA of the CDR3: TGTGCCAGCAGCTTCTCGGGAAGGGGAACCTACGAGCAGTACTTC. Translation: CASSFSGRGTYEQYF.

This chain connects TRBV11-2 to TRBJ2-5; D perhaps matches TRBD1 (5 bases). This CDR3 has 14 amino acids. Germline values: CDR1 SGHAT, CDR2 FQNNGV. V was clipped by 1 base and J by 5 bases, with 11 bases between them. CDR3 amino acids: CASSLGGRAETQYF. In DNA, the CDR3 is TGTGCCAGCAGCTTAGGGGGCAGGGCGGAGACCCAGTACTTC.

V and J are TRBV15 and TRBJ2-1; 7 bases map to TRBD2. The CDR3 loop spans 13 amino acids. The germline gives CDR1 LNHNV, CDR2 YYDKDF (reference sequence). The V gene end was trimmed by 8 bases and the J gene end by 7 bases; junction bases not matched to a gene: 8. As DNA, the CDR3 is TGTGCCACCCGGGCTAGCGGACCTAATGAGCAGTTCTTC. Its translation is CATRASGPNEQFF.

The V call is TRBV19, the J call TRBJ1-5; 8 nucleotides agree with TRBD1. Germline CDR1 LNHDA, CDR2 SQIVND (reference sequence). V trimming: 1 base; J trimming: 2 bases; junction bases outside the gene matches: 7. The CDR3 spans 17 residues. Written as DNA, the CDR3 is TGTGCCAGTAGTATAGGTTCAGGGGGCGGTCGCAATCAGCCCCAGCATTTT. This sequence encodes CASSIGSGGGRNQPQHF.

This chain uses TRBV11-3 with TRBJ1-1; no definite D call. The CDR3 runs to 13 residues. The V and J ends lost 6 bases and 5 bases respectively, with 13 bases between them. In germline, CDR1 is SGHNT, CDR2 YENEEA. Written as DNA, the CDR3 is TGTGCCAGCAGTTTCACTGGCGGGACTGAAGCTTTCTTT. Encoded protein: CASSFTGGTEAFF.

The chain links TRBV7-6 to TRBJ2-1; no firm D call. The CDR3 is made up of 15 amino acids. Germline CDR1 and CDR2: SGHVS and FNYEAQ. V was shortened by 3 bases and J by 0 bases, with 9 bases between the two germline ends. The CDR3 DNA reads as TGTGCCAGCAGCTTGGACGTGAGCTCCTACAATGAGCAGTTCTTC. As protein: CASSLDVSSYNEQFF.

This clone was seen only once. The CDR3 sequence: CAIRQGASYEQYF. The DNA of the CDR3 is TGTGCCATCCGACAGGGGGCCTCCTACGAGCAGTACTTC. The rearrangement joins TRBV6-6 to TRBJ2-7; 10 bases match TRBD1. The CDR3 length is 13 residues. The junction had 3 bases not matched to a gene; V was cut back by 10 bases and J by 0 bases. In germline, CDR1 is MNHNY, CDR2 SVGAGI (reference sequence).

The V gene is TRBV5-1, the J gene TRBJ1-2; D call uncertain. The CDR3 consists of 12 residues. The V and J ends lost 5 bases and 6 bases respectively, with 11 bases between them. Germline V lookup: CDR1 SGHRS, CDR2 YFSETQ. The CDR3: CASRDSGNGYTF. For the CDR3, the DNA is TGCGCCAGCAGGGACTCCGGGAATGGCTACACCTTC.

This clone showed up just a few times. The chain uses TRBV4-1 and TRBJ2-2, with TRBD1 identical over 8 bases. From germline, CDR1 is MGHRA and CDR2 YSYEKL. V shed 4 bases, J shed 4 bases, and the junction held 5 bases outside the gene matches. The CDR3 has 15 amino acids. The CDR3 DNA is TGCGCCAGCAGCCGGGAGGACAGGGCCACCGGGGAGCTGTTTTTT. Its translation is CASSREDRATGELFF.

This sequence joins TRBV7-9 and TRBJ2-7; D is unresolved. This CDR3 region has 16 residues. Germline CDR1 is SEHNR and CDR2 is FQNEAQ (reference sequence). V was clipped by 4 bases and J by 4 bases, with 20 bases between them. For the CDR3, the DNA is TGTGCCAGCAGCTCTAGGTCCGGGCCAGGTTTTTACGAGCAGTACTTC. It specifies CASSSRSGPGFYEQYF.

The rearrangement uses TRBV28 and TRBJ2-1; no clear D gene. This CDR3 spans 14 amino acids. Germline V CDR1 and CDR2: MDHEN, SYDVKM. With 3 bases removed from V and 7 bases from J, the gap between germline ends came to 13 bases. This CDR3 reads CASSFTMGKNEQFF. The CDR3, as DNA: TGTGCCAGCAGTTTCACCATGGGGAAAAATGAGCAGTTCTTC.

CDR3 DNA sequence: TGTGCCAGCAGTTTATCGACTACCTCTAGCTCCTACGAGCAGTACTTC. It codes for CASSLSTTSSSYEQYF. The chain recombines TRBV27 with TRBJ2-7; possibly TRBD2 for D (5 bases). V was pared by 0 bases and J by 0 bases, with 12 bases between. Germline V gene lookup returns CDR1 MNHEY and CDR2 SMNVEV (reference sequence). CDR3 size: 16 residues.

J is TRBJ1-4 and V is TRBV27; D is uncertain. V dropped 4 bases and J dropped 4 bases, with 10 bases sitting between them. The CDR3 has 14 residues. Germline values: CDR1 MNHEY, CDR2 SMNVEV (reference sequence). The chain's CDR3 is CASSYLDHNEKLFF. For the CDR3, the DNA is TGTGCCAGCAGTTACTTGGATCATAATGAAAAACTGTTTTTT.